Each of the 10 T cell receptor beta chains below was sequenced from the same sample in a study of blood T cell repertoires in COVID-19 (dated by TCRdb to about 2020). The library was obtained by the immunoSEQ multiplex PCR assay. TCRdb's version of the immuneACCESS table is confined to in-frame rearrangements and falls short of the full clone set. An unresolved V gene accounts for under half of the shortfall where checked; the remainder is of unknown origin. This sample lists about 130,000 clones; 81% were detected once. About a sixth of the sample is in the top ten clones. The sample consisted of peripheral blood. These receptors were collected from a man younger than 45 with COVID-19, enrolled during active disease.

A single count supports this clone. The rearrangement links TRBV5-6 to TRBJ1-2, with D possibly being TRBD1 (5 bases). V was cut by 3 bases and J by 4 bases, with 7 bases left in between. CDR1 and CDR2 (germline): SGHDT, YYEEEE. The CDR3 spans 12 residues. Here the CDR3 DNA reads TGTGCCAGCAGCTGGGACTTCTATGGCTACACCTTC. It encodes CASSWDFYGYTF. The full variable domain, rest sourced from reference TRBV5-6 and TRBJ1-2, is DAGVTQSPTHLIKTRGQQVTLRCSPKSGHDTVSWYQQALGQGPQFIFQYYEEEERQRGNFPDRFSGHQFPNYSSELNVNALLLGDSALYLCASSWDFYGYTFGSGTRLTVV.

The CDR3 region is CASNLQGRGEQYF. CDR3 nucleotide sequence: TGTGCCAGCAACTTACAGGGACGAGGCGAGCAGTACTTC. V usage is TRBV5-6 and J usage is TRBJ2-7, with a weak D call TRBD1 (6 bases). Germline V lookup: CDR1 SGHDT, CDR2 YYEEEE. V was pared by 6 bases and J by 6 bases, with 16 bases between. The CDR3 is 13 amino acids.

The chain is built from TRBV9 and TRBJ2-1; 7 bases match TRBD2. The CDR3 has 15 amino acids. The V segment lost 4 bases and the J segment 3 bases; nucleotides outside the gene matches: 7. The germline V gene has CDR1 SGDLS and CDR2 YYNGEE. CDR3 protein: CASSTTSANYNEQFF. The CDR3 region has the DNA TGTGCCAGCAGCACTACTAGCGCCAACTACAATGAGCAGTTCTTC. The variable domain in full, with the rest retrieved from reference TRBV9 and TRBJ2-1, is DSGVTQTPKHLITATGQRVTLRCSPRSGDLSVYWYQQSLDQGLQFLIQYYNGEERAKGNILERFSAQQFPDLHSELNLSSLELGDSALYFCASSTTSANYNEQFFGPGTRLTVL.

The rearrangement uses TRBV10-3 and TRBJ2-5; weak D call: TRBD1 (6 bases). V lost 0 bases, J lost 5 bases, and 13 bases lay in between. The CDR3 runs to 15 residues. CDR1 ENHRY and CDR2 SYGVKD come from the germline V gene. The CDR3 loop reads CAISESAGQGETQYF. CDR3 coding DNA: TGTGCCATCAGTGAGTCAGCAGGCCAGGGGGAGACCCAGTACTTC.

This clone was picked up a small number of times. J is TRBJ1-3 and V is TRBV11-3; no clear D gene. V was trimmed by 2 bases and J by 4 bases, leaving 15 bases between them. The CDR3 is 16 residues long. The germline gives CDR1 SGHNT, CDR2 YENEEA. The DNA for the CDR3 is TGTGCCAGCAGCTTATTCCAGACGGGGTTCGGAAACACCATATATTTT. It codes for CASSLFQTGFGNTIYF.

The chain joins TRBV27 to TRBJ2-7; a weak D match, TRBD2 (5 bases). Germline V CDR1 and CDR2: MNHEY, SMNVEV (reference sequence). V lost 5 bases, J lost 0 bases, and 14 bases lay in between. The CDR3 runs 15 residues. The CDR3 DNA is TGTGCCAGCAGTCCCCAAGGGAGATACTCCTACGAGCAGTACTTC. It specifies CASSPQGRYSYEQYF.

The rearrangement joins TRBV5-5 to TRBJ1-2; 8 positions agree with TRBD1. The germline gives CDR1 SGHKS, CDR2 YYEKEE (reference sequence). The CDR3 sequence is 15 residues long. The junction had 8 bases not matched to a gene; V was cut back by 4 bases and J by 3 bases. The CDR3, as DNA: TGTGCCAGCAGCACCGGGACAGGATCATACTATGGCTACACCTTC. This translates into CASSTGTGSYYGYTF.

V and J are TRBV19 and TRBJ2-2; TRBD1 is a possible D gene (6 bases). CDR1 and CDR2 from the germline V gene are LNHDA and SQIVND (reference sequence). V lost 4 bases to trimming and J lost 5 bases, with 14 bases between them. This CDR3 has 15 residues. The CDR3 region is CASSTQGSGTGELFF. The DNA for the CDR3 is TGTGCCAGTAGTACCCAGGGGTCGGGGACCGGGGAGCTGTTTTTT.

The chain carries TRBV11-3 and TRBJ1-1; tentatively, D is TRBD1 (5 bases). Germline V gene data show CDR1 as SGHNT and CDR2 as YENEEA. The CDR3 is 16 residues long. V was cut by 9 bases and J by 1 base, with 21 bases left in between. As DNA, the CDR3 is TGTGCCAGGGGTCGGCACCGCACCCAGGGGAACACTGAAGCTTTCTTT. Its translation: CARGRHRTQGNTEAFF.

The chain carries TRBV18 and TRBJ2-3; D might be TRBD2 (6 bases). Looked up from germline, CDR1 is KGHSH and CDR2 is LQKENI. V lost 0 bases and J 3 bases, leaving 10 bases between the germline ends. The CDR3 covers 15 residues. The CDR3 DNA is TGTGCCAGCTCACCACCCCGGGCGGGAACAGATACGCAGTATTTT. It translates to CASSPPRAGTDTQYF.